Following are 32 T cell receptor beta chains from one sample sequenced in a study of cytomegalovirus exposure and HLA in healthy donors. The PCR had 60 Vbeta and 13 Jbeta primers. Measured with immunoSEQ multiplex PCR; TCRdb has only the in-frame clones, and not every one. Of approximately 140,000 clones listed, more than 60% are singletons. Specimen: PBMCs. These TCRs come from a middle-aged man in good health and CMV-seronegative.

The rearrangement links TRBV11-2 to TRBJ2-7, with D unclear. Germline CDR1 reads SGHAT; CDR2 reads FQNNGV. This CDR3 region has 11 residues. Trimming cost V 4 bases and J 6 bases, with 7 bases left between them. CDR3 sequence (DNA): TGTGCCAGCAGCTCCCCCCTCGAGCAGTACTTC. Translation gives CASSSPLEQYF.

V gene TRBV6-1 combines with J gene TRBJ1-1, with 10 bases lining up with TRBD1. The V gene's germline CDR1 is MNHNS and CDR2 SASEGT. This CDR3 region has 13 residues. Trimming took 4 bases from V and 10 from J; bases not matched to a gene: 6. The chain's CDR3 is CASSGGQGRRAFF. Here the CDR3 DNA reads TGTGCCAGCAGTGGGGGACAGGGGAGGCGAGCTTTCTTT.

Comments on this clone: The same CDR3 can be traced to other DNA sequences in this sample. The chain employs TRBV5-1 and TRBJ1-1, with TRBD1 as a possible D gene (6 bases). Germline CDR1 SGHRS, CDR2 YFSETQ. The V gene lost 4 bases and the J gene lost 2 bases, with 12 bases spanning the gap. This CDR3 is 14 amino acids long. CDR3: CASSRGQSNTEAFF. The CDR3 DNA is TGCGCCAGCAGCCGAGGACAGAGCAACACTGAAGCTTTCTTT.

This clone came up a few times. The CDR3 loop reads CASRSSGANVLTF. CDR3 sequence (DNA): TGTGCCAGCCGTTCCTCTGGGGCCAACGTCCTGACTTTC. The genes are TRBV6-1 and TRBJ2-6, with D uncertain. This CDR3 comprises 13 residues. Trimming removed 8 bases from V and 0 bases from J, with 5 bases in between. CDR1 is MNHNS, CDR2 SASEGT, per germline.

The chain employs TRBV6-1 and TRBJ2-7; weak D call: TRBD2 (5 bases). With 3 bases removed from V and 0 bases from J, the gap between germline ends came to 6 bases. Germline assignment: CDR1 MNHNS and CDR2 SASEGT. The CDR3 spans 13 residues. The chain's CDR3 is CASSDEGSYEQYF. The CDR3 DNA reads TGTGCCAGCAGTGATGAGGGCTCCTACGAGCAGTACTTC.

The chain recombines TRBV6-1 with TRBJ1-3; D unclear. The CDR3 contains 13 residues. V was pared by 8 bases and J by 0 bases, with 8 bases between. CDR1 MNHNS and CDR2 SASEGT come from the germline V gene. CDR3 sequence (DNA): TGTGCCAGCCAGGAAAGCTCTGGAAACACCATATATTTT. It yields the protein CASQESSGNTIYF.

The J gene is TRBJ1-5, the V gene TRBV30, with a tentative D call TRBD1 (5 bases). V lost 0 bases to trimming and J lost 11 bases, with 17 bases between them. The CDR3 covers 14 residues. Germline lookup yields CDR1 GTSNPN and CDR2 SVGIG (reference sequence). CDR3: CAWSVGHLGMSQHF. In nucleotides, the CDR3 is TGTGCCTGGAGTGTAGGACACCTAGGTATGTCCCAGCATTTT. Full variable domain (outside the CDR3, taken from reference TRBV30 and TRBJ1-5): SQTIHQWPATLVQPVGSPLSLECTVEGTSNPNLYWYRQAAGRGLQLLFYSVGIGQISSEVPQNLSASRPQDRQFILSSKKLLLSDSGFYLCAWSVGHLGMSQHFGDGTRLSIL.

This clone showed up just a few times. The chain links TRBV27 to TRBJ1-2; unclear D gene. CDR1 is MNHEY, CDR2 SMNVEV, per germline (reference sequence). CDR3 length equals 16 residues. V was shortened by 3 bases and J by 0 bases, with 14 bases between the two germline ends. The CDR3 loop is CASSFSFGVSNYGYTF. The CDR3 nucleotides are TGTGCCAGCAGTTTCTCTTTCGGAGTATCTAACTATGGCTACACCTTC.

This clone came up once. The chain joins TRBV4-2 to TRBJ2-7; 9 bases fit TRBD2. This CDR3 is 16 amino acids long. The V segment lost 0 bases and the J segment 4 bases; nucleotides outside the gene matches: 7. Germline values: CDR1 LGHNA, CDR2 YNFKEQ. The CDR3 is CASSQDQNSGGYEQYF. Here the CDR3 DNA reads TGTGCCAGCAGCCAAGATCAGAATAGCGGGGGTTACGAGCAGTACTTC.

The CDR3: CASSPLVNTEAFF. CDR3 DNA sequence: TGTGCCAGCTCACCGTTAGTGAACACTGAAGCTTTCTTT. The chain couples TRBV18 to TRBJ1-1, with D unresolved. V lost 3 bases, J lost 0 bases, and 5 bases lay in between. Germline loops: CDR1 KGHSH, CDR2 LQKENI. The CDR3 is 13 amino acids.

V usage is TRBV11-3 and J usage is TRBJ2-5, with 10 bases identical to TRBD2. Germline CDR1 reads SGHNT; CDR2 reads YENEEA. CDR3 length: 15 residues. V lost 3 bases to trimming and J lost 5 bases; unmatched junction nucleotides: 6. The CDR3: CASSLSGTSVETQYF. CDR3 DNA sequence: TGTGCCAGCAGCTTGAGCGGGACTAGCGTGGAGACCCAGTACTTC.

This sequence joins TRBV5-4 and TRBJ1-2; weak D call: TRBD1 (6 bases). V lost 5 bases and J lost 5, with 16 bases in between. CDR3 length equals 14 residues. Germline loops: CDR1 SGHNT, CDR2 YYREEE (reference sequence). Here the CDR3 reads CASRPRGGRYGYTF. In DNA, the CDR3 is TGTGCCAGCAGGCCTAGGGGGGGCAGGTATGGCTACACCTTC.

Here the CDR3 reads CASSLSASGFQETQYF. DNA for the CDR3: TGTGCCAGCAGTTTATCGGCTAGCGGATTCCAAGAGACCCAGTACTTC. The V and J genes are TRBV27 and TRBJ2-5, with 7 positions matching TRBD2. J lost 1 base, V lost 0 bases, and 5 bases had no gene match. Germline V CDR1 and CDR2: MNHEY, SMNVEV (reference sequence). CDR3 length: 16 amino acids.

The chain links TRBV9 to TRBJ1-2; TRBD1 is a possible D gene (5 bases). V was cut by 0 bases and J by 6 bases, with 12 bases left in between. The CDR3 spans 14 residues. From germline, CDR1 is SGDLS and CDR2 YYNGEE. The CDR3 sequence is CASSVGTGWDGYTF. CDR3 coding DNA: TGTGCCAGCAGCGTAGGAACAGGTTGGGATGGCTACACCTTC. The whole variable domain, remainder taken from reference TRBV9 and TRBJ1-2, is DSGVTQTPKHLITATGQRVTLRCSPRSGDLSVYWYQQSLDQGLQFLIQYYNGEERAKGNILERFSAQQFPDLHSELNLSSLELGDSALYFCASSVGTGWDGYTFGSGTRLTVV.

The chain is built from TRBV7-6 and TRBJ2-5; 8 nucleotides match TRBD1. CDR1 and CDR2 from the germline V gene are SGHVS and FNYEAQ. The CDR3 has 14 residues. V trimming: 9 bases; J trimming: 2 bases; junction bases outside the gene matches: 8. CDR3 DNA: TGTGCCAGAAACCGGGACAGGACACAAGAGACCCAGTACTTC. Encoded protein: CARNRDRTQETQYF.

In DNA form, the CDR3 reads TGCGCCAGCAGCCCTTTAGGGCCGGGAGTACCCACTGAAGCTTTCTTT. Its protein is CASSPLGPGVPTEAFF. The chain joins TRBV5-1 to TRBJ1-1; D remains unclear. CDR3 length: 16 residues. V was cut by 4 bases and J by 4 bases, with 20 bases left in between. CDR1 is SGHRS and CDR2 is YFSETQ in the germline V gene. Supplemented by reference TRBV5-1 and TRBJ1-1, the full variable domain reads KAGVTQTPRYLIKTRGQQVTLSCSPISGHRSVSWYQQTPGQGLQFLFEYFSETQRNKGNFPGRFSGRQFSNSRSEMNVSTLELGDSALYLCASSPLGPGVPTEAFFGQGTRLTVV.

This clone showed up just a few times. The chain joins TRBV15 to TRBJ1-1; maybe TRBD1 (5 bases). The CDR3 consists of 15 residues. Germline loops: CDR1 LNHNV, CDR2 YYDKDF (reference sequence). V shed 3 bases and J shed 3 bases, with 14 bases lying between them. CDR3 in amino acids: CATSRVQGMHTEAFF. CDR3 nucleotides: TGTGCCACCAGCAGGGTCCAGGGAATGCACACTGAAGCTTTCTTT. Supplemented by reference TRBV15 and TRBJ1-1, the full variable domain reads DAMVIQNPRYQVTQFGKPVTLSCSQTLNHNVMYWYQQKSSQAPKLLFHYYDKDFNNEADTPDNFQSRRPNTSFCFLDIRSPGLGDTAMYLCATSRVQGMHTEAFFGQGTRLTVV.

This clone was counted only a few times. CDR3 in DNA: TGCGCCAGCAGCCAATCGGTTGCCCCGAACACTGAAGCTTTCTTT. Translated: CASSQSVAPNTEAFF. The chain has TRBV4-1 and TRBJ1-1; no reliable D call. Trimming stripped 2 bases from V and 1 base from J, with 11 bases between. The CDR3 sequence is 15 residues long. CDR1 and CDR2 (germline): MGHRA, YSYEKL.

This clone appeared many times. CDR3 DNA sequence: TGCGCCAGCAGCCAAAAAGCAGGGACAGGGGGCTCCTACGAGCAGTACTTC. Its protein is CASSQKAGTGGSYEQYF. The chain links TRBV4-1 to TRBJ2-7, with TRBD1 identical over 11 bases. J gave up 0 bases and V 2 bases, and 6 bases lay outside the gene matches. The germline CDR1 and CDR2 sequences are MGHRA and YSYEKL. This CDR3 has 17 residues.

The chain combines TRBV9 with TRBJ2-1, with a weak D call TRBD1 (7 bases). Trimming cost V 4 bases and J 0 bases, with 11 bases left between them. The CDR3 runs to 15 residues. Germline V lookup: CDR1 SGDLS, CDR2 YYNGEE. The CDR3 sequence: CASSPQGGSYNEQFF. CDR3 sequence (DNA): TGTGCCAGCAGCCCCCAGGGGGGCTCCTACAATGAGCAGTTCTTC.

This clone came up a few times. This chain uses TRBV6-1 with TRBJ1-3, with D hard to call. The CDR3 has 13 residues. The germline V gene has CDR1 MNHNS and CDR2 SASEGT. The V end was cut by 4 bases, the J end by 4 bases, with 8 bases between. The CDR3 coding sequence is TGTGCCAGCAGTGTTGAGGTGGGAAACACCATATATTTT. This translates into CASSVEVGNTIYF.

Concerning this clone itself: This CDR3 is also generated by other DNA sequences in the sample. The chain couples TRBV5-7 to TRBJ1-2, with TRBD1 identical over 9 bases. TRBV5-7 is placed among ORFs of uncertain function. This CDR3 is built from 14 residues. V lost 0 bases, J lost 6 bases, and 3 bases stayed unmatched. The CDR3 DNA reads TGTGCCAGCAGCTTGGTGGGACAGGGCGATGGCTACACCTTC. Translated, it gives CASSLVGQGDGYTF.

This clone was counted ten times or more. DNA for the CDR3: TGTGCCAGCACCATTTTGGCCCCCGACGGGGGGGAGACCCAGTACTTC. This encodes CASTILAPDGGETQYF. The chain joins TRBV5-6 to TRBJ2-5, with TRBD2 matching 7 bases. Germline loops: CDR1 SGHDT, CDR2 YYEEEE. The CDR3 is 16 residues long. V lost 6 bases to trimming and J lost 5 bases; unmatched junction nucleotides: 16.

V and J are TRBV28 and TRBJ2-1, with D possibly being TRBD1 (5 bases). This CDR3 is built from 13 residues. V was cut by 3 bases and J by 9 bases, with 12 bases left in between. In germline, CDR1 is MDHEN, CDR2 SYDVKM. The CDR3 nucleotides are TGTGCCAGCAGTTTGGGCAGGGTACCTGAGCAGTTCTTC. Translation: CASSLGRVPEQFF.

Points on this clone: Different DNA sequences within this sample yield the same CDR3. This rearrangement joins TRBV4-1 to TRBJ2-5; weak D call: TRBD1 (5 bases). Germline V gene lookup returns CDR1 MGHRA and CDR2 YSYEKL. This CDR3 is 14 amino acids long. Trimming took off 6 bases at V and 4 bases at J, with 15 bases between the two ends. The CDR3 region is CASSLTRQGETQYF. CDR3 bases: TGCGCCAGCAGTCTGACGAGGCAGGGAGAGACCCAGTACTTC.

The CDR3 nucleotides are TGTGCCAGCTCACCAACAGGAATGAACACTGAAGCTTTCTTT. Translated: CASSPTGMNTEAFF. The V call is TRBV18, the J call TRBJ1-1; a possible D gene is TRBD1 (5 bases). The CDR3 is made up of 14 amino acids. V was pared by 2 bases and J by 0 bases, with 7 bases between. Germline CDR1 reads KGHSH; CDR2 reads LQKENI.

The chain uses TRBV25-1 and TRBJ2-1; TRBD1 matches 9 bases. Germline assignment: CDR1 MGHDK and CDR2 SYGVNS. With 0 bases clipped from V and 5 bases from J, the junction kept 2 bases outside the gene matches. This CDR3 spans 15 amino acids. The CDR3 loop is CASSEYRTGDNEQFF. The CDR3, as DNA: TGTGCCAGCAGTGAATATAGGACAGGGGACAATGAGCAGTTCTTC.

The V call is TRBV19, the J call TRBJ1-2, with a weak D call TRBD1 (5 bases). This CDR3 contains 17 residues. Trimming cost V 1 base and J 0 bases, with 15 bases left between them. Germline CDR1 LNHDA, CDR2 SQIVND (reference sequence). The DNA for the CDR3 is TGTGCCAGTAGTATAGCAGTCTTTGAGACAGCTAACTATGGCTACACCTTC. It yields the protein CASSIAVFETANYGYTF.

V is TRBV5-1 and J is TRBJ2-5; 8 bases agree with TRBD2. The J call may be incorrect, as the DNA end agrees better with TRBJ2-7. The CDR3 length is 15 residues. From germline, CDR1 is SGHRS and CDR2 YFSETQ. This CDR3 is CASSLQRGPPYEQYF. The CDR3 nucleotides read TGCGCCAGCAGCTTGCAGCGGGGGCCTCCCTACGAGCAGTACTTC.

This clone has a single count. The J gene is TRBJ2-1, the V gene TRBV27; possible D gene TRBD2, 5 bases. CDR3 length equals 14 residues. V was shortened by 5 bases and J by 6 bases, with 14 bases between the two germline ends. CDR1 MNHEY and CDR2 SMNVEV come from the germline V gene (reference sequence). This CDR3 is CASSTPRAGNEQFF. The CDR3 nucleotides are TGTGCCAGCAGTACCCCACGGGCGGGCAATGAGCAGTTCTTC.

The chain is built from TRBV15 and TRBJ1-5, with D unclear. V dropped 0 bases and J dropped 1 base, with 7 bases sitting between them. Germline lookup yields CDR1 LNHNV and CDR2 YYDKDF (reference sequence). The CDR3 has 15 amino acids. The CDR3: CATSRDRSSNQPQHF. CDR3 DNA sequence: TGTGCCACCAGCAGAGATCGTTCGAGCAATCAGCCCCAGCATTTT.

V usage is TRBV7-9 and J usage is TRBJ1-6, with TRBD1 as a possible D gene (6 bases). Germline CDR1 is SEHNR and CDR2 is FQNEAQ (reference sequence). The CDR3 spans 14 residues. With 2 bases removed from V and 13 bases from J, the gap between germline ends came to 15 bases. The CDR3 reads CASSLRPGVTPLHF. The CDR3 DNA reads TGTGCCAGCAGCTTAAGGCCAGGGGTTACTCCCCTCCACTTT.